This passage covers 17 T cell receptor beta chains from one sample sequenced in a study of control samples from healthy donors and cancer patients. TCRdb's copy holds only in-frame clones and misses some; the assay was immunoSEQ multiplex PCR. Here the sample spans approximately 90,000 clones, around four fifths being singletons. Source material: blood. The source is a young man in good health.

The chain combines TRBV6-5 with TRBJ1-1; TRBD1 is a possible D gene (6 bases). Trimming took off 2 bases at V and 11 bases at J, with 12 bases between the two ends. The CDR3 extends over 12 amino acids. Germline loops: CDR1 MNHEY, CDR2 SVGAGI. The CDR3 DNA follows: TGTGCCAGCAGTTACAGGCAGGGGATCGCTTTCTTT. Translation gives CASSYRQGIAFF.

This chain links TRBV6-2 or TRBV6-3 with TRBJ2-1, with D unclear. The CDR3 spans 13 residues. The V end lost 4 bases, the J end lost 7 bases, and 11 bases lay between the germline ends. From germline, CDR1 is MNHEY and CDR2 SVGEGT. The CDR3 nucleotides are TGTGCCAGCAGTTCTCGATGGGTAAATGAGCAGTTCTTC. This translates into CASSSRWVNEQFF.

This chain joins TRBV6-5 and TRBJ1-5; 7 positions agree with TRBD1. CDR3 length: 13 amino acids. CDR1 is MNHEY, CDR2 SVGAGI, per germline. With 5 bases clipped from V and 12 bases from J, the junction kept 10 bases outside the gene matches. The CDR3 is CASSLEDRRGQHF. The CDR3 bases are TGTGCCAGCAGTCTCGAGGACAGGAGGGGCCAGCATTTT.

In regard to this clone: The junction departs from the called germline gene at one end, perhaps through a read error. J is TRBJ1-1 and V is TRBV29-1, with a possible D match to TRBD1 (6 bases). Germline assignment: CDR1 SQVTM and CDR2 ANQGSEA. This CDR3 region has 13 residues. CDR3 in DNA: TGCAGCGCTGAAGGACAGCTGAACACTGAAGCTTTCTTT. This encodes CSAEGQLNTEAFF.

The CDR3 nucleotides are TGTGCCAGTAGTATAAAGGGGGTTTGGCCCCAGCATTTT. This translates into CASSIKGVWPQHF. The chain has TRBV19 and TRBJ1-5; D is perhaps TRBD1 (6 bases). The germline CDR1 and CDR2 sequences are LNHDA and SQIVND (reference sequence). This CDR3 spans 13 amino acids. Trimming took 2 bases from V and 9 from J, leaving 11 bases between them.

The chain links TRBV19 to TRBJ2-2; 7 nucleotides agree with TRBD2. CDR1 and CDR2 from the germline V gene are LNHDA and SQIVND (reference sequence). CDR3 length: 17 residues. Trimming took 0 bases from V and 7 from J; bases not matched to a gene: 11. The CDR3, as DNA: TGTGCCAGTAGTATAGACAAGACAGTGGGGAGGGGCGGGGAGCTGTTTTTT. It is translated as CASSIDKTVGRGGELFF.

This chain links TRBV5-1 with TRBJ2-1; 11 nucleotides line up with TRBD2. V shed 0 bases and J 6 bases; nucleotides not matched to a gene: 2. The CDR3 is 15 residues long. CDR1 and CDR2 (germline): SGHRS, YFSETQ. The DNA of the CDR3 is TGCGCCAGCAGCTTGGAACTAGCGGGGGTCAATGAGCAGTTCTTC. This gives the protein CASSLELAGVNEQFF.

V and J are TRBV10-2 and TRBJ2-2; D remains ambiguous. The V gene's germline CDR1 is WSHSY and CDR2 SAAADI. The germline V and J ends were trimmed by 3 bases and 6 bases, with 8 bases remaining between them. The CDR3 is 13 residues long. CDR3 sequence: CASSEGVPGELFF. The CDR3 nucleotides read TGCGCCAGCAGTGAAGGAGTCCCCGGGGAGCTGTTTTTT.

The chain recombines TRBV10-3 with TRBJ2-5, with D tentatively TRBD1 or TRBD2 (5 bases each). The V and J ends lost 5 bases and 2 bases respectively, with 9 bases between them. The CDR3 totals 13 residues. The germline V gene encodes CDR1 ENHRY and CDR2 SYGVKD. CDR3 region: CAISTGAQETQYF. CDR3 bases: TGTGCCATCAGTACCGGGGCGCAAGAGACCCAGTACTTC.

CDR3 DNA sequence: TGTGCCAGTAGTATCCCAGCCGACACTGAAGCTTTCTTT. Translating gives CASSIPADTEAFF. The chain carries TRBV19 and TRBJ1-1; no clear D gene. The germline V gene encodes CDR1 LNHDA and CDR2 SQIVND (reference sequence). The CDR3 length is 13 residues. Trimming removed 3 bases from V and 3 bases from J, with 8 bases in between.

This chain connects TRBV3-1 (or the pseudogene TRBV3-2) to TRBJ1-1; maybe TRBD1 (5 bases). The CDR3 runs to 12 residues. Trimming took off 1 base at V and 10 bases at J, with 10 bases between the two ends. Germline values: CDR1 LGHDT, CDR2 YNNKEL (reference sequence). In nucleotides, the CDR3 is TGTGCCAGCAGCCAAGTCGGGGCTGGAGCTTTCTTT. Its translation is CASSQVGAGAFF.

The chain recombines TRBV19 with TRBJ1-1; D is ambiguous. Trimming took off 0 bases at V and 6 bases at J, with 8 bases between the two ends. The germline V gene encodes CDR1 LNHDA and CDR2 SQIVND (reference sequence). CDR3 length: 13 residues. Here the CDR3 reads CASSIDRWPEAFF. CDR3 bases: TGTGCCAGTAGTATAGATCGATGGCCTGAAGCTTTCTTT.

This rearrangement joins TRBV6-5 to TRBJ1-6; D is uncertain. This CDR3 contains 12 residues. Germline V lookup: CDR1 MNHEY, CDR2 SVGAGI. The V end lost 6 bases, the J end lost 5 bases, and 5 bases lay between the germline ends. CDR3 protein: CASRSHNSPLHF. In DNA form, the CDR3 reads TGTGCCAGCAGGTCACATAATTCACCCCTCCACTTT.

V is TRBV5-1 and J is TRBJ2-3; D is undetermined. The V gene's germline CDR1 is SGHRS and CDR2 YFSETQ. This CDR3 has 16 residues. The ends were cut back, 0 bases at V and 0 bases at J, with 11 bases in the middle. This CDR3 is CASSLAGPRSTDTQYF. CDR3 nucleotides: TGCGCCAGCAGCTTGGCCGGGCCACGTAGCACAGATACGCAGTATTTT.

This rearrangement joins TRBV6-1 to TRBJ1-1, with 8 bases lining up with TRBD1. Per germline, CDR1 MNHNS and CDR2 SASEGT. After removal of 6 bases from V and 1 base from J, the junction contained 4 bases not matched to a gene. The CDR3 extends over 14 amino acids. The CDR3 bases are TGTGCCAGCAGGGCTGGACAGGGGAACACTGAAGCTTTCTTT. This gives the protein CASRAGQGNTEAFF.

This clone was counted only a few times. This sequence joins TRBV4-1 and TRBJ2-7, with D perhaps matching TRBD2 (7 bases). The CDR3 spans 15 residues. V shed 2 bases and J shed 5 bases, with 16 bases lying between them. The germline V gene encodes CDR1 MGHRA and CDR2 YSYEKL. The CDR3 sequence: CASSQKRGGPNEQYF. The CDR3 nucleotides are TGCGCCAGCAGCCAAAAGAGGGGGGGCCCGAACGAGCAGTACTTC.

V usage is TRBV7-2 and J usage is TRBJ1-2; D gene unclear. This CDR3 region has 13 residues. Germline V CDR1 and CDR2: SGHTA, FQGNSA. V shed 5 bases and J shed 1 base, with 8 bases lying between them. CDR3 loop: CASSPRGNYGYTF. The CDR3 DNA is TGTGCCAGCAGCCCGCGGGGTAACTATGGCTACACCTTC.